The T cell receptor (beta chain) under discussion was sequenced for a study of post-analysis software for immune sequencing data. Study-wide results and limits: TRBV5-6, TRBV5-1 and TRBV20-1 were among four to six TRBV segments more frequent in patients than controls.

Comment on this clonotype: The antigen remains undetermined.

Unique molecular identifiers were built into the TCR beta cDNA libraries. In TCRdb, the PCR reads were re-called with MiXCR into one record per CDR3 protein. The table lists hundreds of thousands of distinct CDR3 sequences, approximately 59% of them singletons. The CDR3 is 14 residues long. J lost 1 base, V lost 8 bases, and 6 bases had no gene match. Germline assignment: CDR1 KGHSH and CDR2 LQKENI. The TCR sequence derives from a girl aged 2 to 10 with multiple sclerosis. This chain joins TRBV18 and TRBJ2-7, with 9 bases identical to TRBD1. Sequenced sample: blood. The CDR3 is CASRGGTGSYEQYF. The CDR3 DNA reads TGTGCCAGCCGAGGAGGGACAGGGTCCTACGAGCAGTACTTC.